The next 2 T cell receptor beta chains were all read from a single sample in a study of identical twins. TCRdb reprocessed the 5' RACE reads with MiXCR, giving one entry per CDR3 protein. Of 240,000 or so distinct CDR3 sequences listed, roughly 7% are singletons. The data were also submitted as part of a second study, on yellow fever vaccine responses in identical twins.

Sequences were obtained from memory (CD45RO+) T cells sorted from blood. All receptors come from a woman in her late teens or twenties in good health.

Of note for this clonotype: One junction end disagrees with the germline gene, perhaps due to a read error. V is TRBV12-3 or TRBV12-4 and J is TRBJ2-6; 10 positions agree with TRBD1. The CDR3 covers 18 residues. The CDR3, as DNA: TGTGCCAGCTGTTTAGCGACAGGGGGCCGCTCTGGGGCCAACGTCCTGACTTTC. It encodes CASCLATGGRSGANVLTF.

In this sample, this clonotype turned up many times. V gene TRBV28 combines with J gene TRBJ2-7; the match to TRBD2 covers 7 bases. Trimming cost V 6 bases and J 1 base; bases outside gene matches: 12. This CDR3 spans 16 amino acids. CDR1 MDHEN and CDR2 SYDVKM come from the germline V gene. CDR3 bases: TGTGCCAGCAGAACTTCGCGGGGGACCTTTTCCTACGAGCAGTACTTC. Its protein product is CASRTSRGTFSYEQYF.